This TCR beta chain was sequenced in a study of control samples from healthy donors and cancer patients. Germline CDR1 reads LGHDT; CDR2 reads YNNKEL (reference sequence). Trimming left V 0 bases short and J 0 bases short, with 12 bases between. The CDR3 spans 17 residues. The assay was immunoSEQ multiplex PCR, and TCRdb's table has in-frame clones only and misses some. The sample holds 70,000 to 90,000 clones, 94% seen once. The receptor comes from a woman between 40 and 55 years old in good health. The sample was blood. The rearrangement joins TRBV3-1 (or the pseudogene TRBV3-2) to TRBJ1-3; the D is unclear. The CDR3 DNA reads TGTGCCAGCAGCCAAGATCCTCCGGCGACCTCTGGAAACACCATATATTTT. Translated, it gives CASSQDPPATSGNTIYF.